This T cell receptor (beta chain) was sequenced for a study of control samples from healthy donors and cancer patients (dated by TCRdb to the early 2020s). The junction shows trimming of 5 bases on V and 1 base on J, and the gene matches do not reach 5 bases of it. For CDR1 and CDR2, the germline V gene lists SNHLY and FYNNEI. Spanning cysteine to phenylalanine, the CDR3 consists of 16 amino acids. The DNA shown is the 48-base CDR3, in frame from base 1. Library preparation employed the immunoSEQ multiplex PCR assay. TCRdb holds this immuneACCESS table with in-frame rearrangements only. Some clones are missing; in checked studies, unresolved V genes explain under half, and the rest has no known cause. For this sample the table gives around 180,000 clones, of which about 90% were detected only once. The ten biggest clones cover 2% of the sample. This clone was detected only once. Its antigen is currently not known. The sample holds no much larger clone one base away, and base qualities are not on file.

Material for sequencing was blood. The source of this sequence is a woman aged 35 to 49 in good health. Recombination linked TRBV2 to TRBJ1-4; 9 of the junction bases match TRBD1. The CDR3 loop reads CASSSRDRVTNEKLFF. DNA sequence: TGTGCCAGCAGTAGCCGGGACAGGGTAACTAATGAAAAACTGTTTTTT.